This T cell receptor beta chain appears in the sequencing data of a study of cytomegalovirus exposure and HLA in healthy donors. Study at large: For the approximately 400 genotyped donors, approximately 83% fell within the Caucasian-associated ancestry cluster. Study-level results: The authors listed around 150 TCR beta chains as cytomegalovirus-associated. Analyses of presence/absence relied on an assumption of roughly uniform sequencing depth across donors.

Primers: 60 Vbeta forward and 13 Jbeta reverse. Only in-frame clones appear in the TCRdb table, and some are missing; sequencing was by immunoSEQ multiplex PCR. The table has over 85,000 clones, roughly 70% seen once. V shed 8 bases and J shed 1 base, with 18 bases lying between them. The CDR3 has 15 residues. Germline CDR1 SEHNR, CDR2 FQNEAQ (reference sequence). About this clone: Its matching antigen is unknown.

The origin of this receptor is a man aged 25-40 years in good health and CMV-seronegative. Sequences were obtained from PBMCs. The rearrangement joins TRBV7-9 to TRBJ2-7, with D uncertain. DNA for the CDR3: TGTGCCAGCCAAGCCCCGGTCGCTCCTTCCTACGAGCAGTACTTC. Protein product: CASQAPVAPSYEQYF.